Listed below are T cell receptor beta chains from one sample, sequenced in a study of blood T cells in healthy people across ages. TCRdb re-analysed the 5' RACE reads in MiXCR, keeping a single row per CDR3 protein. The profile shows 1,500,000 or so distinct CDR3 sequences, approximately 43% of them singletons. The specimen sequenced was blood. The receptors derive from a woman aged 18 to 35 in good health. Each CDR3 is given with its conserved first and last residue. A D gene is named only where the DNA matches it firmly. Clone sizes are given selectively: once, few, many, or a class where the clone is expanded.

J gene: TRBJ2-4; clone size: .; D gene: TRBD1; V gene: TRBV7-6; CDR3 protein: CAGSLTTGGGEQYF; CDR3 DNA: TGTGCCGGCAGCTTAACGACAGGGGGTGGTGAGCAGTACTTC
J gene: TRBJ2-7; clone size: once; D gene: TRBD2; V gene: TRBV12-3/TRBV12-4; CDR3 protein: CASRPAGELNEQYF; CDR3 DNA: TGTGCCAGCAGGCCAGCGGGGGAGTTGAATGAGCAGTACTTC
J gene: TRBJ2-3; clone size: .; D gene: TRBD2; V gene: TRBV20-1; CDR3 protein: CSAGKSGGDTDTQYF; CDR3 DNA: TGCAGTGCTGGAAAAAGCGGGGGTGACACAGATACGCAGTATTTT
J gene: TRBJ2-5; clone size: .; D gene: TRBD1; V gene: TRBV29-1; CDR3 protein: CSALQGTQETQYF; CDR3 DNA: TGCAGCGCCCTACAGGGGACACAAGAGACCCAGTACTTC
J gene: TRBJ2-7; clone size: .; D gene: .; V gene: TRBV10-3; CDR3 protein: CAISDEGGTYEQYF; CDR3 DNA: TGTGCCATCAGTGATGAGGGGGGAACCTACGAGCAGTACTTC
J gene: TRBJ2-7; clone size: .; D gene: TRBD1; V gene: TRBV28; CDR3 protein: CASSFWGTGVYEQYF; CDR3 DNA: TGTGCCAGCAGTTTTTGGGGGACAGGGGTCTACGAGCAGTACTTC
J gene: TRBJ2-1; clone size: .; D gene: TRBD2; V gene: TRBV20-1; CDR3 protein: CSPLTILAGGPNEQFF; CDR3 DNA: TGCAGCCCTCTTACCATACTCGCGGGGGGCCCCAATGAGCAGTTCTTC
J gene: TRBJ2-5; clone size: few; D gene: .; V gene: TRBV20-1; CDR3 protein: CSARPDGQETQYF; CDR3 DNA: TGCAGTGCTAGACCGGACGGGCAAGAGACCCAGTACTTC
J gene: TRBJ2-7; clone size: .; D gene: TRBD1; V gene: TRBV28; CDR3 protein: CASSSPGQEGSNEQYF; CDR3 DNA: TGTGCCAGCAGTTCTCCAGGACAGGAAGGGTCGAACGAGCAGTACTTC
J gene: TRBJ2-3; clone size: few; D gene: TRBD2; V gene: TRBV4-3; CDR3 protein: CASSKDLLGLAGGKVVADTQYF; CDR3 DNA: TGCGCCAGCAGCAAAGATCTTCTCGGACTAGCGGGGGGGAAGGTTGTGGCAGATACGCAGTATTTT
J gene: TRBJ1-4; clone size: .; D gene: .; V gene: TRBV14; CDR3 protein: CASSQTWGRPNEKLFF; CDR3 DNA: TGTGCCAGCAGCCAAACGTGGGGCAGACCTAATGAAAAACTGTTTTTT
J gene: TRBJ2-3; clone size: .; D gene: .; V gene: TRBV11-2; CDR3 protein: CASRPIIWRGTDTQYF; CDR3 DNA: TGTGCCAGCAGACCAATTATTTGGAGGGGCACAGATACGCAGTATTTT
J gene: TRBJ2-1; clone size: once; D gene: .; V gene: TRBV7-2; CDR3 protein: CASRNREGQGNEQFF; CDR3 DNA: TGTGCCAGCAGAAACAGGGAGGGTCAAGGGAATGAGCAGTTCTTC
J gene: TRBJ1-1; clone size: few; D gene: TRBD1; V gene: TRBV29-1; CDR3 protein: CSVERDRRTEAFF; CDR3 DNA: TGCAGCGTTGAAAGGGACAGGAGGACTGAAGCTTTCTTT
J gene: TRBJ1-2; clone size: few; D gene: TRBD1; V gene: TRBV6-2/TRBV6-3; CDR3 protein: CASRSMGQQFYGYTF; CDR3 DNA: TGTGCCAGCAGATCGATGGGACAGCAGTTCTATGGCTACACCTTC
J gene: TRBJ2-3; clone size: .; D gene: TRBD2; V gene: TRBV29-1; CDR3 protein: CSAAILAVLGTDTQYF; CDR3 DNA: TGCAGCGCTGCCATCCTAGCGGTACTTGGCACAGATACGCAGTATTTT
J gene: TRBJ2-2; clone size: .; D gene: TRBD1; V gene: TRBV6-5; CDR3 protein: CASSYSATGGTGELFF; CDR3 DNA: TGTGCCAGCAGTTACTCAGCCACAGGGGGAACCGGGGAGCTGTTTTTT
J gene: TRBJ2-1; clone size: .; D gene: TRBD2; V gene: TRBV29-1; CDR3 protein: CSVKGWTSGYNEQFF; CDR3 DNA: TGCAGCGTTAAAGGCTGGACTAGCGGCTACAATGAGCAGTTCTTC
J gene: TRBJ2-5; clone size: .; D gene: TRBD2; V gene: TRBV3-1; CDR3 protein: CASSQSGLAVQETQYF; CDR3 DNA: TGTGCCAGCAGCCAAAGCGGGCTAGCGGTCCAAGAGACCCAGTACTTC
J gene: TRBJ2-4; clone size: .; D gene: TRBD2; V gene: TRBV27; CDR3 protein: CASSAIPGGRQYF; CDR3 DNA: TGTGCCAGCAGTGCCATCCCGGGAGGACGCCAGTACTTC
J gene: TRBJ1-2; clone size: .; D gene: .; V gene: TRBV6-1; CDR3 protein: CASSERRAQDGYTF; CDR3 DNA: TGTGCCAGCAGTGAACGCAGGGCACAGGATGGCTACACCTTC
J gene: TRBJ2-1; clone size: .; D gene: TRBD1; V gene: TRBV20-1; CDR3 protein: CSADDRGGYNEQFF; CDR3 DNA: TGCAGTGCTGATGACAGGGGCGGATACAATGAGCAGTTCTTC
J gene: TRBJ2-4; clone size: once; D gene: .; V gene: TRBV15; CDR3 protein: CATSRVGGGKNIQYF; CDR3 DNA: TGTGCCACCAGCAGAGTCGGTGGAGGCAAAAACATTCAGTACTTC
J gene: TRBJ2-6; clone size: few; D gene: .; V gene: TRBV21-1; CDR3 protein: CASPGQSSGANVLTF; CDR3 DNA: TGTGCCAGTCCCGGACAGAGCTCTGGGGCCAACGTCCTGACTTTC
J gene: TRBJ2-3; clone size: .; D gene: .; V gene: TRBV20-1; CDR3 protein: CSASRASGLFTDTQYF; CDR3 DNA: TGCAGTGCCTCACGGGCCAGCGGCCTGTTCACAGATACGCAGTATTTT
J gene: TRBJ2-7; clone size: .; D gene: TRBD2; V gene: TRBV6-2/TRBV6-3; CDR3 protein: CASSYSPSGDEQYF; CDR3 DNA: TGTGCCAGCAGTTACTCACCTAGCGGGGACGAGCAGTACTTC
J gene: TRBJ2-7; clone size: few; D gene: .; V gene: TRBV3-1; CDR3 protein: CASSQDWQTYEQYF; CDR3 DNA: TGTGCCAGCAGCCAAGATTGGCAGACCTACGAGCAGTACTTC
J gene: TRBJ2-5; clone size: few; D gene: .; V gene: TRBV27; CDR3 protein: CASSLFFGETQYF; CDR3 DNA: TGTGCCAGCAGTTTATTTTTCGGGGAGACCCAGTACTTC
J gene: TRBJ1-1; clone size: few; D gene: .; V gene: TRBV6-6; CDR3 protein: CASSYSILNTEAFF; CDR3 DNA: TGTGCCAGCAGTTATAGTATTCTGAACACTGAAGCTTTCTTT
J gene: TRBJ2-5; clone size: .; D gene: .; V gene: TRBV7-2; CDR3 protein: CASSFSRAAGETQYF; CDR3 DNA: TGTGCCAGCAGCTTCTCTAGGGCGGCGGGCGAGACCCAGTACTTC
J gene: TRBJ2-7; clone size: .; D gene: .; V gene: TRBV21-1; CDR3 protein: CASSKPFPGLVFSEQYF; CDR3 DNA: TGTGCCAGCAGCAAACCGTTCCCGGGACTAGTTTTTTCCGAGCAGTACTTC
J gene: TRBJ2-3; clone size: few; D gene: TRBD2; V gene: TRBV7-3; CDR3 protein: CASTQVAGATDTQYF; CDR3 DNA: TGTGCCAGCACCCAAGTAGCGGGAGCAACAGATACGCAGTATTTT
J gene: TRBJ2-7; clone size: .; D gene: TRBD1; V gene: TRBV28; CDR3 protein: CASTELGQGTYEQYF; CDR3 DNA: TGTGCCAGCACCGAACTGGGACAGGGCACCTACGAGCAGTACTTC